This TCR beta chain comes out of a study of blood T cell repertoires in COVID-19. Profiling relied on immunoSEQ multiplex PCR, and the TCRdb table lists in-frame clones only, not all of them. The table shows 200,000 to 250,000 clones, with about 88% occurring only once. Germline values: CDR1 LGHDT, CDR2 YNNKEL (reference sequence). This CDR3 region has 14 residues. V shed 6 bases and J 5 bases; nucleotides not matched to a gene: 6. The sequenced sample consisted of peripheral blood. This chain joins TRBV3-1 (or the pseudogene TRBV3-2) and TRBJ2-7; 11 bases are shared with TRBD1. The receptor was isolated from a man between 65 and 79 years old with acute or convalescent COVID-19. Here the CDR3 DNA reads TGTGCCAGCAGAAAGGGGACAGGGGGAAACGAGCAGTACTTC. This translates into CASRKGTGGNEQYF.